The following is a T cell receptor beta chain sequence with its context. Its antigen is undetermined. The data stem from a study of blood T cells in healthy people across ages. Study-wide results and caveats: With age, beta diversity per million T cells declined roughly linearly, significantly by approximately 41. Since the PBMCs were unsorted, naive and antigen-experienced cells could not be conclusively compared.

Through a sample-barcoded 5' primer and a J-beta primer mix, a second PCR was run for roughly 7 to 11 cycles. TCRdb re-derived calls from the 5' RACE reads in MiXCR, one entry per CDR3 protein. The data contain 730,000 or so distinct CDR3 sequences, roughly 41% of them singletons. CDR3 length: 18 amino acids. The germline CDR1 and CDR2 sequences are MNHEY and SVGEGT. Whenever a sample was processed, at least 7 million PBMCs were isolated. The clonotype originates from an elderly man in good health. The sample was blood. The rearrangement links TRBV6-2 or TRBV6-3 to TRBJ2-1; D is possibly TRBD1 (5 bases). The J call may be wrong; the DNA end is better matched by TRBJ2-7. CDR3 loop: CASSYPLGRLSSYNEQYF. The CDR3 DNA reads TGTGCCAGCAGTTACCCCCTGGGGCGGCTGAGCTCCTACAATGAGCAGTACTTC.